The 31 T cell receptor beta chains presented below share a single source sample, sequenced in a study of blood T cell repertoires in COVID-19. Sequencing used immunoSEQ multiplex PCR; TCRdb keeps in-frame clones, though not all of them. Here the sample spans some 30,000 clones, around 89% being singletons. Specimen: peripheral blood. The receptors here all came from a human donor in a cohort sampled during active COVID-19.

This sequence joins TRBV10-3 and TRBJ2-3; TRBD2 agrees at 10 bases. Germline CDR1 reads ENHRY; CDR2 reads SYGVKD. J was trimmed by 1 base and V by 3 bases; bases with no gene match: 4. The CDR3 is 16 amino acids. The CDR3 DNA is TGTGCCATCAGTGACCCTCTAGCGGGGGGCACAGATACGCAGTATTTT. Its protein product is CAISDPLAGGTDTQYF.

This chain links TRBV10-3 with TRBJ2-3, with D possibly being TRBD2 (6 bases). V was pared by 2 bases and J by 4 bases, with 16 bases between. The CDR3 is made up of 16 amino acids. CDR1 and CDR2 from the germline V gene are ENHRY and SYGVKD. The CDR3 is CAISETGGISADTQYF. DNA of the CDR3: TGTGCCATCAGTGAGACTGGCGGGATCTCGGCAGATACGCAGTATTTT.

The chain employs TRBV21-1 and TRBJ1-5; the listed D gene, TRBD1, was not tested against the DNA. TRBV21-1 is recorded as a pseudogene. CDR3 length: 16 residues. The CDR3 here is CASSKWDRHSNQPQHF. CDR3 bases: TGTGCCAGCAGCAAATGGGACAGGCATAGCAATCAGCCCCAGCATTTT.

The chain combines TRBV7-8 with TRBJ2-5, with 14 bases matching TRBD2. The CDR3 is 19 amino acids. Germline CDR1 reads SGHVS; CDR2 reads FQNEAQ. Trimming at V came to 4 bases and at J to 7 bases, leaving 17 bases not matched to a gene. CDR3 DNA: TGTGCCAGCAGCTCATACCGACTAGCGGGGGGGCGTGCGGGAGGGACCCAGTACTTC. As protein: CASSSYRLAGGRAGGTQYF. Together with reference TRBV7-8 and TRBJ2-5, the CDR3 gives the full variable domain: GAGVSQSPRYKVAKRGQDVALRCDPISGHVSLFWYQQALGQGPEFLTYFQNEAQLDKSGLPSDRFFAERPEGSVSTLKIQRTQQEDSAVYLCASSSYRLAGGRAGGTQYFGPGTRLLVL.

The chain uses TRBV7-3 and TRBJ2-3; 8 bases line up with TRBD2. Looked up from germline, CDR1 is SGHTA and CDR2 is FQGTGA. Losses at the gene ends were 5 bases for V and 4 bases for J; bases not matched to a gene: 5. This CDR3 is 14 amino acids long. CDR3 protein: CASSASGGADTQYF. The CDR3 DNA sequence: TGTGCCAGCAGCGCCAGCGGGGGCGCAGATACGCAGTATTTT.

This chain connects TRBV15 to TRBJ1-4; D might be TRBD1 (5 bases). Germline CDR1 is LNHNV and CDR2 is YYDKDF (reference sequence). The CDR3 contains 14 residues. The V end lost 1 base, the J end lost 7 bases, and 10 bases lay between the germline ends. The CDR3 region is CATSRGRASEKLFF. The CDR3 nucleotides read TGTGCCACCAGCAGAGGCAGGGCCAGTGAAAAACTGTTTTTT.

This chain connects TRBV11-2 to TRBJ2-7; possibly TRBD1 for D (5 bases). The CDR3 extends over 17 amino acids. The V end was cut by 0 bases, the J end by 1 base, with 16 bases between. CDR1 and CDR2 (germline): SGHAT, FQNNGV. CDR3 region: CASSLEARAVASYEQYF. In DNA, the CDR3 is TGTGCCAGCAGCTTAGAGGCCAGGGCGGTTGCGTCCTACGAGCAGTACTTC.

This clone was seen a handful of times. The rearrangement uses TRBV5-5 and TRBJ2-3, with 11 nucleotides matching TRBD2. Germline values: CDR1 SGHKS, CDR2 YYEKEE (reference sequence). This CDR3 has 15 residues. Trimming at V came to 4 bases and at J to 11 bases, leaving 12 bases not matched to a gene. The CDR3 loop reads CASSLSSGGPLLQYF. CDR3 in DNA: TGTGCCAGCAGCCTCTCTAGCGGGGGGCCCTTGCTGCAGTATTTT.

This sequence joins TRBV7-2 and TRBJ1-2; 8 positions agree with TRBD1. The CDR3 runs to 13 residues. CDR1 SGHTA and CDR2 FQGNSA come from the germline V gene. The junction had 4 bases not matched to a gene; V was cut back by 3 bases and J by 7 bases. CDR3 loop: CASSLDRESGYTF. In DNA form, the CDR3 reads TGTGCCAGCAGCTTGGACAGGGAAAGTGGCTACACCTTC.

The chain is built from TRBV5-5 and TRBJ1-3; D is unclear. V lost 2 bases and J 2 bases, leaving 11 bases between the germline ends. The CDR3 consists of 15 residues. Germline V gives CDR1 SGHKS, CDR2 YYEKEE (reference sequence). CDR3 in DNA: TGTGCCAGCAGCTTTCCCCCTAAGACTGGAAACACCATATATTTT. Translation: CASSFPPKTGNTIYF.

This CDR3 reads CASRNRDRGNQPQHF. CDR3 coding DNA: TGTGCCAGCAGGAACAGGGATCGCGGCAATCAGCCCCAGCATTTT. The chain links TRBV6-6 to TRBJ1-5; the D gene is possibly TRBD1 (6 bases). From germline, CDR1 is MNHNY and CDR2 SVGAGI (reference sequence). The ends were cut back, 6 bases at V and 2 bases at J, with 14 bases in the middle. The CDR3 totals 15 residues.

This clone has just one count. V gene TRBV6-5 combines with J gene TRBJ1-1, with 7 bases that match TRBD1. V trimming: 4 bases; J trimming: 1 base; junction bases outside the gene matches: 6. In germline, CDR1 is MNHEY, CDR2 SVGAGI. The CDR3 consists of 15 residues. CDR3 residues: CASSSPGQRNTEAFF. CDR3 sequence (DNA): TGTGCCAGCAGTTCACCGGGACAGAGGAACACTGAAGCTTTCTTT.

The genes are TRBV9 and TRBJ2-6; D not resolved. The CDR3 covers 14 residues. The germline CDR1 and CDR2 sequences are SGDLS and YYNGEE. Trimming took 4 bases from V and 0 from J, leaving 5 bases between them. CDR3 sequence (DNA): TGTGCCAGCAGCCCCAACTCTGGGGCCAACGTCCTGACTTTC. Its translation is CASSPNSGANVLTF.

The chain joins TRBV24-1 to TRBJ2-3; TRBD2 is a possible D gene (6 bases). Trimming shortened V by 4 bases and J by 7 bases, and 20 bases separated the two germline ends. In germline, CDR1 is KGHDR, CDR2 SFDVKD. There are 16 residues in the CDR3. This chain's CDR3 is CATSEGGTDGQYTQYF. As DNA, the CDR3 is TGTGCCACCAGTGAGGGAGGCACAGACGGACAATATACGCAGTATTTT.

The CDR3 sequence: CASSLVGGTEAFF. Here the CDR3 DNA reads TGTGCCAGCAGCTTAGTGGGGGGAACTGAAGCTTTCTTT. The chain is built from TRBV11-2 and TRBJ1-1; D is possibly TRBD1 (5 bases). Trimming took off 1 base at V and 5 bases at J, with 8 bases between the two ends. Germline V CDR1 and CDR2: SGHAT, FQNNGV. The CDR3 is 13 residues long.

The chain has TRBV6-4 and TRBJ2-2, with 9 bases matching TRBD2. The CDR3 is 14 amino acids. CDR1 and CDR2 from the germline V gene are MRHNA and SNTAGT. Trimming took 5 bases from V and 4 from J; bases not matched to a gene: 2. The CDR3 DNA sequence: TGTGCCAGCAGTCTAGCGGGGTTCACCGGGGAGCTGTTTTTT. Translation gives CASSLAGFTGELFF.

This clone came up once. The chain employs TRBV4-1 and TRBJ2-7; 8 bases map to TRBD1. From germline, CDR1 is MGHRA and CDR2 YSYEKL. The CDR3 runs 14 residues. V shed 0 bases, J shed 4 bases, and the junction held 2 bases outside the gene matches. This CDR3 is CASSQDRGPYEQYF. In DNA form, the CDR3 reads TGCGCCAGCAGCCAAGACAGGGGGCCATACGAGCAGTACTTC.

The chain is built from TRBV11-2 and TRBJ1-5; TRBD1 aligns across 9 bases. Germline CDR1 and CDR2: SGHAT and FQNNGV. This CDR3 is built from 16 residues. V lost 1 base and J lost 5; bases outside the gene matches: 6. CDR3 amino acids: CASSLGRQGGDQPQHF. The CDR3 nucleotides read TGTGCCAGCAGCTTAGGGAGACAGGGGGGGGATCAGCCCCAGCATTTT.

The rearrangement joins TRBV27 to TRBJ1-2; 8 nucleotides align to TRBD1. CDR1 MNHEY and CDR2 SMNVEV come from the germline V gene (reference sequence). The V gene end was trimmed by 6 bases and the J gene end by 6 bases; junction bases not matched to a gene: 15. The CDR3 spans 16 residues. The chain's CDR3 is CASRSTDRAFSHGYTF. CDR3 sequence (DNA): TGTGCCAGCAGGTCGACGGACAGGGCCTTTTCTCATGGCTACACCTTC.

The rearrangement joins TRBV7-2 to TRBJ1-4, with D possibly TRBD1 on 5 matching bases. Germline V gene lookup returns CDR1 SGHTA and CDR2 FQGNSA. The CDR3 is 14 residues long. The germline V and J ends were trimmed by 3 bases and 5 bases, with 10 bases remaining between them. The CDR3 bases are TGTGCCAGCAGCTTTGGGGGACTCAATGAAAAACTGTTTTTT. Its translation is CASSFGGLNEKLFF.

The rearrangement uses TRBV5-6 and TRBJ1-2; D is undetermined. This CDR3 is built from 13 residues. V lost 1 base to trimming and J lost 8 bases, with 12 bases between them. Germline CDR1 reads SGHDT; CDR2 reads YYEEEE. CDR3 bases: TGTGCCAGCAGCTTGCCCCCCAATGAGGGCTACACCTTC. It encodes CASSLPPNEGYTF.

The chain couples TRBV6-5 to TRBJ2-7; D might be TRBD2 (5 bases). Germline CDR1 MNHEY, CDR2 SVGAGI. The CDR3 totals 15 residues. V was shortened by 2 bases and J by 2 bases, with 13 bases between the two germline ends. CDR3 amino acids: CASSYPHEGTYEQYF. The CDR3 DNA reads TGTGCCAGCAGTTACCCCCACGAGGGTACCTACGAGCAGTACTTC.

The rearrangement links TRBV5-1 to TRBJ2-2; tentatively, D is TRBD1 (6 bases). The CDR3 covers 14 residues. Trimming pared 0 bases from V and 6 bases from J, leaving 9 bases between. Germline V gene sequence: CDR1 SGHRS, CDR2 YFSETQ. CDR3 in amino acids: CASSLDEGAGELFF. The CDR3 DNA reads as TGCGCCAGCAGCTTGGACGAGGGGGCCGGGGAGCTGTTTTTT.

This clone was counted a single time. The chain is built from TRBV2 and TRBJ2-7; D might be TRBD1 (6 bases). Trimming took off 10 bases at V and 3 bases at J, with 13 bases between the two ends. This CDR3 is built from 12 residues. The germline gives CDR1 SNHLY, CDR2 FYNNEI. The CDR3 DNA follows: TGTGCCACCGAAACACAGGGCTACGAGCAGTACTTC. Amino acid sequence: CATETQGYEQYF.

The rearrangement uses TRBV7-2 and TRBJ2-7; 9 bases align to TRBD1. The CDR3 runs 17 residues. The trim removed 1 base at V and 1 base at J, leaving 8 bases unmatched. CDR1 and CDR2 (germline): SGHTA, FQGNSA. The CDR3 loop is CASSLERWDRDSYEQYF. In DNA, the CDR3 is TGTGCCAGCAGCTTAGAGCGGTGGGACAGGGATTCCTACGAGCAGTACTTC.

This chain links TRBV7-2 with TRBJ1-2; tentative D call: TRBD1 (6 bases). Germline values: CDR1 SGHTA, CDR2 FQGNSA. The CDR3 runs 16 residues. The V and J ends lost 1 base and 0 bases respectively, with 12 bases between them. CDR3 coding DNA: TGTGCCAGCAGCTTAGTGGGAGGGGGGTCTAACTATGGCTACACCTTC. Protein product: CASSLVGGGSNYGYTF.

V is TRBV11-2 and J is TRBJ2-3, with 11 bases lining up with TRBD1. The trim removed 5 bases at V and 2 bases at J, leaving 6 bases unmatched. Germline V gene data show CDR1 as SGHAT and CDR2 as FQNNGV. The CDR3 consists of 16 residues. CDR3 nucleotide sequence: TGTGCCAGCAGCATAGGGGACAGGGGGTTCACAGATACGCAGTATTTT. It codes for CASSIGDRGFTDTQYF. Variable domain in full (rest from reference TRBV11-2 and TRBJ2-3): EAGVAQSPRYKIIEKRQSVAFWCNPISGHATLYWYQQILGQGPKLLIQFQNNGVVDDSQLPKDRFSAERLKGVDSTLKIQPAKLEDSAVYLCASSIGDRGFTDTQYFGPGTRLTVL.

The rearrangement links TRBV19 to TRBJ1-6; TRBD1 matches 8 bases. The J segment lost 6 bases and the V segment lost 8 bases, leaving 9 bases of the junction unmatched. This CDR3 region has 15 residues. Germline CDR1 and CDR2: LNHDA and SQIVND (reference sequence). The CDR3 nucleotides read TGTGCCAGTCATCCAGGACAGGGTTTTAATTCACCCCTCCACTTT. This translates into CASHPGQGFNSPLHF.

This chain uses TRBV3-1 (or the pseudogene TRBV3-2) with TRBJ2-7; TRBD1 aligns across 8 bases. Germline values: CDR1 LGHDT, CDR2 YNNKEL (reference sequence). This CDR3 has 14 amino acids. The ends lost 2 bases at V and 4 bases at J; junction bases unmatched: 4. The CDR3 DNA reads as TGTGCCAGCAGCCAATCGGACAGGGTTTACGAGCAGTACTTC. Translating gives CASSQSDRVYEQYF.

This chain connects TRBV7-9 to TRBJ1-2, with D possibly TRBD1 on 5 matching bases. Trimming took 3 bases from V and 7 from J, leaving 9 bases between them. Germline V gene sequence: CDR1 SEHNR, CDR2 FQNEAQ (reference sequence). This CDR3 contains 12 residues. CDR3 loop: CASSFSGGGYTF. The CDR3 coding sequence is TGTGCCAGCAGCTTTTCGGGGGGTGGCTACACCTTC.

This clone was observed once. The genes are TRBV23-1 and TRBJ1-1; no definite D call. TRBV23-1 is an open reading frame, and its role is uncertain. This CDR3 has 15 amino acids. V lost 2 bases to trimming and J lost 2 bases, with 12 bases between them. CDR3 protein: CASSQGPRINTEAFF. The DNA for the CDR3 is TGCGCCAGCAGTCAAGGCCCCCGAATAAACACTGAAGCTTTCTTT.